These T cell receptor beta chains were read from a single sample in a study of blood T cell repertoires in COVID-19. The method was immunoSEQ multiplex PCR; TCRdb's version includes in-frame clones alone and lacks a portion of them. The sample records 300,000 to 350,000 clones, 87% being singletons. Sequencing was done on a sample of peripheral blood. These receptor sequences come from a man aged 25-45 years with COVID-19, enrolled during active disease. The conserved cysteine and the conserved F or W are not part of the CDR3 here. The D gene is left open where the match is weak.

v_gene,d_gene,CDR3aa
TRBV4-3,TRBD2,ASSQEYIVASGGNNEQF
TRBV19,.,ASSPASGRQARYT
TRBV10-3,TRBD1,AISESDRARYNEQF
TRBV7-2,.,ASSFYLGELF
TRBV7-6,.,ASSSPTGNRPYEQY
TRBV12-2,.,ASRTRLGRAFSWDNSPLH
TRBV9,.,ASSLMSSVSTDTQY
TRBV3-1/TRBV3-2,TRBD1,ASSQVTGGEAF
TRBV4-3,.,ASSRRGEPTVYSYNEQF
TRBV24-1,.,ATSDPGQGIYEQY
TRBV19,TRBD2,ASSPGASGGQETQY
TRBV2,.,ASSAPLLGLPTEAF
TRBV19,TRBD2,ASRTGTSGTYNEQF
TRBV24-1,TRBD1,ATSIQGVVGQPQH
TRBV4-3,.,ASSFRLDRYNEQF
TRBV4-3,TRBD2,ASSPSGLAGEADTQY